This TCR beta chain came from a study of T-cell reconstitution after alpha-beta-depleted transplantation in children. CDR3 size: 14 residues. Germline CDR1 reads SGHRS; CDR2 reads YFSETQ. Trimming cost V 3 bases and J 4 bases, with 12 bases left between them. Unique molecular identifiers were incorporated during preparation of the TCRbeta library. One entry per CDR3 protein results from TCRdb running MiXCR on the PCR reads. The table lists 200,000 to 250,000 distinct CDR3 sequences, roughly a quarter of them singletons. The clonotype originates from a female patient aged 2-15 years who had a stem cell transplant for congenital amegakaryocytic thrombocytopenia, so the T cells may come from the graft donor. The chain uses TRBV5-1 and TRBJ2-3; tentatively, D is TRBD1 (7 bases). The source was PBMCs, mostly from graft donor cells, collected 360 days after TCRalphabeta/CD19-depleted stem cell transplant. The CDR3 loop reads CASSSGGFADTQYF. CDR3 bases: TGCGCCAGCAGCTCAGGGGGGTTCGCAGATACGCAGTATTTT.